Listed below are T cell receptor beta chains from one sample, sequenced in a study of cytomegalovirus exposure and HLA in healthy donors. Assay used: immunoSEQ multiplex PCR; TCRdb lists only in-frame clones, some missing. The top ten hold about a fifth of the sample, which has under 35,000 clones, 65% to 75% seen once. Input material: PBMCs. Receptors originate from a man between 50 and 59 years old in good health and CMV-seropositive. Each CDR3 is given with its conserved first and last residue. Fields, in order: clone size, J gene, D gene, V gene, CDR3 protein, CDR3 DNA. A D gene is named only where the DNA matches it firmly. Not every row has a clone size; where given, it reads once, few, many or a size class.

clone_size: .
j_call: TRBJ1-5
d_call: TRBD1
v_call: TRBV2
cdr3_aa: CASSAWDRGDQPQHF
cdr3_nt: TGTGCCAGCAGTGCCTGGGACAGGGGGGATCAGCCCCAGCATTTT

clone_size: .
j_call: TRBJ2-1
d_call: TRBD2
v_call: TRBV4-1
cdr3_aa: CASSQTPGTSGKGGNEQFF
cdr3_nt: TGCGCCAGCAGCCAGACCCCCGGGACTAGCGGGAAAGGGGGTAATGAGCAGTTCTTC

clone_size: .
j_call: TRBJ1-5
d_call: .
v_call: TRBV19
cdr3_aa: CASTTWGRDQPQHF
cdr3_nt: TGTGCCAGTACCACTTGGGGCCGGGATCAGCCCCAGCATTTT

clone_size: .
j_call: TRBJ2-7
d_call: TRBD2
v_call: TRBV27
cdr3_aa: CASSLSSGISDEQYF
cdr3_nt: TGTGCCAGCAGTTTATCCAGCGGGATATCAGACGAGCAGTACTTC

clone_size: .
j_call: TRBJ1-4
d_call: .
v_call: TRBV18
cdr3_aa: CASSPRRHTSNEKLFF
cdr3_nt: TGTGCCAGCTCACCACGCAGACACACGTCTAATGAAAAACTGTTTTTT

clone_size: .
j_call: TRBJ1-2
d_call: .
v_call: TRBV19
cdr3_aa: CASSVDRGSYGYTF
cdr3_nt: TGTGCCAGTAGTGTGGACAGAGGGAGCTATGGCTACACCTTC

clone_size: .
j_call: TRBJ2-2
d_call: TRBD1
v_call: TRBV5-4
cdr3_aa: CASSSGQRITGELFF
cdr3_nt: TGTGCCAGCAGCTCGGGACAGCGAATCACCGGGGAGCTGTTTTTT

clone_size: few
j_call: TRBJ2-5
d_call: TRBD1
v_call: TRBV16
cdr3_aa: CASSQFGQGGGETQYF
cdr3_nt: TGTGCCAGCAGCCAATTCGGACAGGGAGGAGGGGAGACCCAGTACTTC

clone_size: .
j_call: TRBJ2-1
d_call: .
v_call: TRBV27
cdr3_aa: CACQQGNEQFF
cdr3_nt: TGTGCCTGTCAACAGGGCAATGAGCAGTTCTTC

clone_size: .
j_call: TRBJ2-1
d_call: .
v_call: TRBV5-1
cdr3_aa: CASSLAPLSEQFF
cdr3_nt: TGCGCCAGCAGCTTGGCTCCACTCTCGGAGCAGTTCTTC

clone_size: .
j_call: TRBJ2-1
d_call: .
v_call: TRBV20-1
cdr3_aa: CSATPGDEQFF
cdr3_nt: TGCAGTGCTACTCCAGGGGATGAGCAGTTCTTC

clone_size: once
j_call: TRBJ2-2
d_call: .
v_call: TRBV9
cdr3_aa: CASSFRSDTGELFF
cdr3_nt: TGTGCCAGCAGCTTTCGTTCTGACACCGGGGAGCTGTTTTTT

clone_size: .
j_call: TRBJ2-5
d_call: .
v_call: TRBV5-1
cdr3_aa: CASSFTVQETQYF
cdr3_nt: TGCGCCAGCAGCTTCACGGTCCAAGAGACCCAGTACTTC

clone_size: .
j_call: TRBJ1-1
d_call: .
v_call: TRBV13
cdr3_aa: CASSYRDPRGAFF
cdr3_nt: TGTGCCAGCAGCTACAGGGACCCTAGGGGAGCTTTCTTT

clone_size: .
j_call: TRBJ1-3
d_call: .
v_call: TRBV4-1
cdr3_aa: CASSQEGTLGNTIYF
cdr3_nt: TGCGCCAGCAGCCAGGAAGGGACACTTGGAAACACCATATATTTT

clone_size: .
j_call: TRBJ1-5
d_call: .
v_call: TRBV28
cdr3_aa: CASSLSGGVGQPQHF
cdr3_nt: TGTGCCAGCAGTTTAAGTGGCGGGGTCGGGCAGCCCCAGCATTTT

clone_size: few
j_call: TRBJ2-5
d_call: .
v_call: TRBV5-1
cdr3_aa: CASSLLAAGAQETQYF
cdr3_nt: TGCGCCAGCAGCTTGTTGGCGGCGGGGGCACAAGAGACCCAGTACTTC

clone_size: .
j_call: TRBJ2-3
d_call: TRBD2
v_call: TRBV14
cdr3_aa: CASSLAGSTDTQYF
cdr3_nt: TGTGCCAGCAGCTTAGCGGGGAGCACAGATACGCAGTATTTT

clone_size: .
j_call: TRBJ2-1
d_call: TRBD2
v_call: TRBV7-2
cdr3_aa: CASSAGTSPYEQFF
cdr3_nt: TGTGCCAGCAGTGCCGGGACTAGCCCATATGAGCAGTTCTTC